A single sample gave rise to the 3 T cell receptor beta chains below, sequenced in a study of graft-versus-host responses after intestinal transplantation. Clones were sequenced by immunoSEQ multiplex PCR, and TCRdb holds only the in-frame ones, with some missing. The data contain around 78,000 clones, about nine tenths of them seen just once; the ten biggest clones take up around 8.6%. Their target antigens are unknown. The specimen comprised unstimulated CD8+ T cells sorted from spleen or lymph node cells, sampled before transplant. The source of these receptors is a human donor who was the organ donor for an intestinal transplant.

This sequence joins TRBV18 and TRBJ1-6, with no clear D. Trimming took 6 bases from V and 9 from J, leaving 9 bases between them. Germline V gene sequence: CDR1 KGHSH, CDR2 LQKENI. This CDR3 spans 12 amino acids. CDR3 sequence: CASSRRRSPLHF. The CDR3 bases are TGTGCCAGCTCCCGGAGACGTTCACCCCTCCACTTT.

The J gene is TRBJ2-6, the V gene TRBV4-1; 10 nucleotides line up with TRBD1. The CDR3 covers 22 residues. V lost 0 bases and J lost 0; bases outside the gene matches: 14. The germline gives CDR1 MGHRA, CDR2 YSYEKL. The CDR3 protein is CASSQEPGQGVISFSGANVLTF. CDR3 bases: TGCGCCAGCAGCCAAGAGCCCGGACAGGGGGTAATCTCCTTCTCTGGGGCCAACGTCCTGACTTTC.

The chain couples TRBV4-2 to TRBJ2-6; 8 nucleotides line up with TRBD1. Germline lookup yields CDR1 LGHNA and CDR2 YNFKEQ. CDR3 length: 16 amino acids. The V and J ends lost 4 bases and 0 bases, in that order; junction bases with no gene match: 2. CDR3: CASSRDRTSGANVLTF. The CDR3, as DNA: TGTGCCAGCAGCCGGGACAGGACCTCTGGGGCCAACGTCCTGACTTTC.